The rows below give T cell receptor beta chains drawn from one sample of a study of CD8 T cells in Susac syndrome. TCRdb independently ran MiXCR on the immunoSEQ multiplex PCR reads; one entry per CDR3 protein. Of about 150,000 distinct CDR3 sequences listed, 92% are singletons. The sequencing sample was made of CD4+ T cells from PBMCs. All receptors derive from a human donor in good health. The CDR3 runs from the conserved cysteine through the conserved F or W. The D gene is left open where the match is weak. Clone sizes are given selectively: once, few, many, or a class where the clone is expanded.

TRBJ2-7,TRBD2,TRBV6-5,once,CASKSAGVSSYEQYF,TGTGCCAGCAAGTCGGCGGGGGTTTCTTCCTACGAGCAGTACTTC
TRBJ2-7,TRBD1,TRBV2,once,CASRNRGPGEQYF,TGTGCCAGCAGGAACAGGGGCCCGGGCGAGCAGTACTTC
TRBJ2-4,NA,TRBV30,NA,CAWSVPRNIQYF,TGTGCCTGGAGTGTACCCAGGAACATTCAGTACTTC
TRBJ1-2,TRBD1,TRBV13,NA,CASSFLTLQGVDYGYTF,TGTGCCAGCAGCTTTTTAACCTTACAGGGGGTGGACTATGGCTACACCTTC
TRBJ1-5,TRBD1,TRBV6-2/TRBV6-3,NA,CASSYFLGQGRNF,TGTGCCAGCAGTTACTTTCTCGGACAGGGAAGAAATTTT
TRBJ2-3,TRBD2,TRBV9,NA,CASSVAAGASTDTQYF,TGTGCCAGCAGCGTAGCAGCGGGGGCCAGCACAGATACGCAGTATTTT
TRBJ2-5,TRBD1,TRBV30,once,CAWSGGQGRQETQYF,TGTGCCTGGAGTGGGGGACAGGGGAGACAAGAGACCCAGTACTTC
TRBJ2-2,NA,TRBV7-2,NA,CASSSQILTDGGELFF,TGTGCCAGCAGCTCCCAAATCTTGACAGACGGGGGGGAGCTGTTTTTT
TRBJ2-1,NA,TRBV9,NA,CASSVEGRHEQFF,TGTGCCAGCAGCGTAGAGGGTCGGCATGAGCAGTTCTTC
TRBJ1-5,TRBD1,TRBV4-1,NA,CASSHRDRGADQPQHF,TGCGCCAGCAGCCACCGGGACAGGGGGGCAGATCAGCCCCAGCATTTT
TRBJ1-4,NA,TRBV2,NA,CASRFQGIEKLFF,TGTGCCAGCAGATTTCAGGGGATCGAAAAACTGTTTTTT
TRBJ2-7,NA,TRBV6-6,NA,CASSSPDGIKYF,TGTGCCAGCAGTTCCCCGGACGGGATAAAGTACTTC
TRBJ1-1,TRBD1,TRBV30,NA,CAWGDRRAFF,TGTGCCTGGGGGGACAGGCGCGCTTTCTTT
TRBJ2-7,NA,TRBV28,NA,CASRSESEQYF,TGTGCCAGCAGATCGGAGTCCGAGCAGTACTTC
TRBJ2-5,NA,TRBV29-1,few,CSVSDSSETQYF,TGCAGCGTTTCCGACAGTTCAGAGACCCAGTACTTC
TRBJ2-4,NA,TRBV10-3,NA,CAITIKGRSSAKNIQYF,TGTGCCATCACCATAAAGGGAAGGTCGTCGGCCAAAAACATTCAGTACTTC
TRBJ2-3,NA,TRBV28,NA,CASTGHLSTDTQYF,TGTGCCAGCACCGGGCACTTAAGCACAGATACGCAGTATTTT
TRBJ2-3,TRBD1,TRBV5-6,NA,CASSLDGYGQGPDTQYF,TGTGCCAGCAGCTTGGACGGGTACGGACAGGGCCCAGATACGCAGTATTTT
TRBJ2-1,TRBD1,TRBV2,NA,CASSATQGGFSYNEQFF,TGTGCCAGCAGTGCAACACAGGGGGGATTCTCCTACAATGAGCAGTTCTTC
TRBJ2-7,TRBD2,TRBV18,NA,CASSPSSGGLGNEQYF,TGTGCCAGCTCACCCTCTTCGGGAGGGCTTGGGAACGAGCAGTACTTC
TRBJ1-1,NA,TRBV12-3/TRBV12-4,NA,CASSSGGEAFF,TGTGCCAGCAGTTCTGGGGGTGAAGCTTTCTTT
TRBJ2-4,TRBD1,TRBV5-1,NA,CASSLAPGQGNIQYF,TGCGCCAGCAGCTTGGCACCGGGACAGGGGAACATTCAGTACTTC
TRBJ2-7,NA,TRBV7-9,NA,CASSLASPPYEQYF,TGTGCCAGCAGCTTAGCCTCGCCTCCCTACGAGCAGTACTTC
TRBJ1-1,NA,TRBV30,NA,CAWSRVGQNTEAFF,TGTGCCTGGAGCCGGGTGGGCCAGAACACTGAAGCTTTCTTT
TRBJ1-6,NA,TRBV30,NA,CAWSANSPLHF,TGTGCCTGGAGCGCTAATTCACCCCTCCACTTT
TRBJ1-1,NA,TRBV20-1,NA,CSARPSDLNTEAFF,TGCAGTGCTAGACCTTCGGACTTGAACACTGAAGCTTTCTTT
TRBJ2-3,NA,TRBV19,NA,CASSKTTSSTDTQYF,TGTGCCAGTAGTAAGACAACCTCTAGCACAGATACGCAGTATTTT
TRBJ2-1,TRBD2,TRBV30,NA,CAFSGGGQSYNEQFF,TGTGCCTTTTCCGGGGGGGGCCAGTCCTACAATGAGCAGTTCTTC
TRBJ2-1,NA,TRBV7-2,NA,CASSLESSYNEQFF,TGTGCCAGCAGCTTAGAGTCCTCCTACAATGAGCAGTTCTTC
TRBJ1-3,NA,TRBV9,NA,CASSDRPSGNTIYF,TGTGCCAGCAGCGACCGGCCCTCTGGAAACACCATATATTTT
TRBJ2-5,TRBD2,TRBV4-1,NA,CASSQEYRGGRTQETQYF,TGCGCCAGCAGCCAAGAGTATCGGGGCGGGAGGACTCAAGAGACCCAGTACTTC
TRBJ2-3,NA,TRBV12-3/TRBV12-4,NA,CASSLAGPTDTQYF,TGTGCCAGCAGTTTAGCTGGCCCCACAGATACGCAGTATTTT
TRBJ1-1,NA,TRBV28,NA,CASSFTPTENTEAFF,TGTGCCAGCAGTTTTACACCGACAGAGAACACTGAAGCTTTCTTT
TRBJ2-5,TRBD1,TRBV18,NA,CASSPNSDRQETQYF,TGTGCCAGCTCACCAAATTCGGACAGGCAAGAGACCCAGTACTTC
TRBJ1-1,TRBD1,TRBV28,NA,CASSFPAGGQGAAFF,TGTGCCAGCAGTTTTCCCGCCGGGGGACAGGGAGCAGCTTTCTTT
TRBJ2-5,NA,TRBV15,NA,CATSREQRETQYF,TGTGCCACCAGCAGAGAGCAAAGAGAGACCCAGTACTTC
TRBJ1-4,NA,TRBV6-1,NA,CASSPHGSSTNEKLFF,TGTGCCAGCAGTCCACACGGGTCCTCAACTAATGAAAAACTGTTTTTT
TRBJ1-1,NA,TRBV29-1,NA,CSVTTGMNTEAFF,TGCAGCGTCACGACTGGCATGAACACTGAAGCTTTCTTT
TRBJ2-2,NA,TRBV20-1,NA,CSASSGNTGELFF,TGCAGTGCTAGTTCGGGAAACACCGGGGAGCTGTTTTTT
TRBJ2-2,NA,TRBV4-3,once,CASRSAPNTGELFF,TGCGCCAGCAGATCGGCCCCCAACACCGGGGAGCTGTTTTTT
TRBJ2-5,NA,TRBV5-1,NA,CASRAVPGRETQYF,TGCGCCAGCAGGGCGGTACCGGGACGGGAGACCCAGTACTTC
TRBJ2-2,NA,TRBV9,NA,CASSGQNTGELFF,TGTGCCAGCAGTGGACAGAACACCGGGGAGCTGTTTTTT
TRBJ2-7,TRBD2,TRBV20-1,NA,CSARRGLAGGPPLYEQYF,TGCAGTGCTAGAAGGGGACTAGCGGGAGGACCCCCCCTCTACGAGCAGTACTTC
TRBJ2-1,NA,TRBV18,once,CASSPYEVLGQFF,TGTGCCAGCTCACCATATGAGGTATTGGGGCAGTTCTTC
TRBJ2-3,TRBD2,TRBV5-1,NA,CASRLTSGAPDTQYF,TGCGCCAGCAGACTGACTAGCGGGGCCCCAGATACGCAGTATTTT
TRBJ1-2,NA,TRBV2,NA,CATKGRTYGYTF,TGTGCCACTAAAGGGCGAACCTATGGCTACACCTTC
TRBJ1-1,TRBD1,TRBV5-1,NA,CASTSGTEDAEAFF,TGCGCCAGCACCTCCGGGACAGAGGACGCTGAAGCTTTCTTT
TRBJ1-1,NA,TRBV29-1,NA,CSVGRNLNTEAFF,TGCAGCGTTGGAAGGAATCTGAACACTGAAGCTTTCTTT
TRBJ2-7,TRBD1,TRBV18,NA,CASSPQSGQGYEQYF,TGTGCCAGCTCACCACAATCAGGACAGGGTTACGAGCAGTACTTC
TRBJ1-1,NA,TRBV29-1,NA,CSVGTQGAGAEAFF,TGCAGCGTTGGAACACAGGGCGCCGGGGCTGAAGCTTTCTTT
TRBJ2-1,NA,TRBV3-1,NA,CASSKGRLEQFF,TGTGCCAGCAGCAAGGGACGGTTAGAGCAGTTCTTC
TRBJ2-3,TRBD2,TRBV24-1,NA,CATGGGTQYF,TGTGCCACCGGGGGGGGTACGCAGTATTTT
TRBJ2-3,TRBD2,TRBV6-5,NA,CASSYPGTSGRTDTQYF,TGTGCCAGCAGTTACCCCGGGACTAGCGGAAGGACAGATACGCAGTATTTT
TRBJ1-6,TRBD1,TRBV30,once,CAWTGTGALHHNSPLHF,TGTGCCTGGACCGGGACAGGAGCTCTTCATCATAATTCACCCCTCCACTTT
TRBJ2-2,TRBD2,TRBV6-6,NA,CASSGRDTGELFF,TGTGCCAGTAGCGGGAGGGACACCGGGGAGCTGTTTTTT
TRBJ1-3,NA,TRBV20-1,once,CSAPQGASSGNTIYF,TGCAGTGCCCCTCAGGGCGCAAGCTCTGGAAACACCATATATTTT
TRBJ2-5,NA,TRBV15,NA,CATSRGHGLDWDQETQYF,TGTGCCACCAGCAGAGGGCATGGGTTGGACTGGGACCAAGAGACCCAGTACTTC